The 7 T cell receptor beta chains presented below share a single source sample, sequenced in a study of T cell responses to AZD1222 COVID-19 vaccine. The table came from immunoSEQ multiplex PCR; TCRdb's copy has only in-frame clones and leaves some out. The sample carries approximately 120,000 clones, roughly nine tenths recorded once. The sequences come from peripheral blood, collected on day 0 of AZD1222 vaccination. These receptors all stem from an adult in good health.

V and J are TRBV19 and TRBJ2-3, with 10 bases that match TRBD1. The CDR3 is made up of 15 amino acids. V lost 6 bases to trimming and J lost 3 bases; unmatched junction nucleotides: 6. Germline CDR1 and CDR2: LNHDA and SQIVND (reference sequence). CDR3 in DNA: TGTGCCAGTAGGGGCAGACAGGGGGCAACAGATACGCAGTATTTT. As protein: CASRGRQGATDTQYF.

The chain has TRBV11-2 and TRBJ1-1; no clear D gene. The CDR3 runs to 14 residues. Deletions cut 4 bases from V and 7 bases from J, with 16 bases between. Germline lookup yields CDR1 SGHAT and CDR2 FQNNGV. CDR3 protein: CASSYTTIQSEAFF. The CDR3 DNA is TGTGCCAGCAGCTATACCACCATACAGAGTGAAGCTTTCTTT.

The J gene is TRBJ1-2, the V gene TRBV3-1 (or the pseudogene TRBV3-2); 11 nucleotides match TRBD1. This CDR3 is built from 15 residues. The trim removed 1 base at V and 7 bases at J, leaving 5 bases unmatched. Looked up from germline, CDR1 is LGHDT and CDR2 is YNNKEL (reference sequence). CDR3 nucleotide sequence: TGTGCCAGCAGCCAAGGGGACAGGGGGTCAGGTGGCTACACCTTC. This codes for CASSQGDRGSGGYTF.

As DNA, the CDR3 is TGTGCCAGCAGCTTGGGGTCACAAAGCAATCAGCCCCAGCATTTT. Its protein product is CASSLGSQSNQPQHF. V usage is TRBV5-8 and J usage is TRBJ1-5, with D unclear. This CDR3 spans 15 amino acids. V was trimmed by 0 bases and J by 1 base, leaving 8 bases between them. CDR1 is SGHTS, CDR2 YDEGEE, per germline.

The chain uses TRBV14 and TRBJ2-1; TRBD1 matches 9 bases. From germline, CDR1 is SGHDN and CDR2 FVKESK. V lost 4 bases to trimming and J lost 6 bases; unmatched junction nucleotides: 10. The CDR3 extends over 16 amino acids. The CDR3 DNA reads TGTGCCAGCAGCCCAACGACAGGGGGAGTAAGCAATGAGCAGTTCTTC. Protein sequence: CASSPTTGGVSNEQFF.

This clone was detected a few times. The V and J genes are TRBV28 and TRBJ2-3; 7 nucleotides align to TRBD1. The CDR3 covers 15 residues. The V and J ends lost 4 bases and 1 base, in that order; junction bases with no gene match: 5. In germline, CDR1 is MDHEN, CDR2 SYDVKM. The CDR3 coding sequence is TGTGCCAGCAGTTCCCCCGACAGGGGCACAGATACGCAGTATTTT. Translated: CASSSPDRGTDTQYF.

The CDR3, as DNA: TGTGCCAGCTCACCAAATAACGAGCAGTACTTC. This codes for CASSPNNEQYF. The V and J genes are TRBV18 and TRBJ2-7; unclear D gene. Trimming took off 2 bases at V and 5 bases at J, with 4 bases between the two ends. Germline lookup yields CDR1 KGHSH and CDR2 LQKENI. The CDR3 consists of 11 residues.